One sample yielded the 8 T cell receptor beta chains listed below, sequenced in a study of blood T cell repertoires in COVID-19. Data came from immunoSEQ multiplex PCR; TCRdb stores just in-frame clones and leaves some out. The profile shows 200,000 to 250,000 clones, 87% of them singletons. Sequencing was performed on PBMCs or T cells enriched from blood (not recorded which). These receptor sequences come from a woman aged 30 to 39 with acute COVID-19.

The chain has TRBV5-6 and TRBJ2-5; TRBD1 matches at 8 bases. The CDR3 extends over 13 amino acids. Trimming cost V 7 bases and J 3 bases; bases outside gene matches: 5. Germline loops: CDR1 SGHDT, CDR2 YYEEEE. CDR3: CASLGQGEETQYF. CDR3 in DNA: TGTGCCAGCCTCGGACAGGGAGAAGAGACCCAGTACTTC.

The chain links TRBV24-1 to TRBJ2-5; a weak D match, TRBD1 (6 bases). The CDR3 is 15 amino acids. Trimming removed 3 bases from V and 4 bases from J, with 14 bases in between. Germline V gene sequence: CDR1 KGHDR, CDR2 SFDVKD. The CDR3 DNA follows: TGTGCCACCAGTGATCTCTCACAGGGTTCAGAGACCCAGTACTTC. Its translation: CATSDLSQGSETQYF.

The chain uses TRBV5-1 and TRBJ2-1, with 12 bases matching TRBD1. Germline loops: CDR1 SGHRS, CDR2 YFSETQ. The junction had 15 bases not matched to a gene; V was cut back by 0 bases and J by 8 bases. This CDR3 spans 19 amino acids. The CDR3 DNA reads as TGCGCCAGCAGCTTGGGGTTGGGACAGGGGGCGTTAAAGTCCCATGAGCAGTTCTTC. Encoded protein: CASSLGLGQGALKSHEQFF. Full variable domain (outside the CDR3, taken from reference TRBV5-1 and TRBJ2-1): KAGVTQTPRYLIKTRGQQVTLSCSPISGHRSVSWYQQTPGQGLQFLFEYFSETQRNKGNFPGRFSGRQFSNSRSEMNVSTLELGDSALYLCASSLGLGQGALKSHEQFFGPGTRLTVL.

The V gene is TRBV6-5, the J gene TRBJ2-1, with 7 bases identical to TRBD2. This CDR3 has 13 residues. Germline CDR1 MNHEY, CDR2 SVGAGI. V lost 8 bases and J lost 10; bases outside the gene matches: 11. The CDR3 DNA reads as TGTGCCAGCCGCCGCGCGGGGGTAGACGAGCAGTTCTTC. Translated, it gives CASRRAGVDEQFF.

The chain carries TRBV9 and TRBJ2-7, with 7 bases aligning to TRBD2. Per the germline V gene, CDR1 is SGDLS and CDR2 is YYNGEE. The V gene end was trimmed by 4 bases and the J gene end by 7 bases; junction bases not matched to a gene: 17. The CDR3 sequence is 16 residues long. CDR3 protein: CASSLGGVAGLQEQYF. The CDR3 DNA sequence: TGTGCCAGCAGCTTGGGCGGGGTAGCGGGCCTCCAGGAGCAGTACTTC.

The chain joins TRBV6-4 to TRBJ1-1; D may be TRBD1 (5 bases). Germline-derived CDR1 and CDR2 are MRHNA and SNTAGT. Deletions cut 4 bases from V and 5 bases from J, with 14 bases between. The CDR3 is 14 amino acids. The DNA for the CDR3 is TGTGCCAGCAGTGGGACACTTTTGAGGACTGAAGCTTTCTTT. It yields the protein CASSGTLLRTEAFF.

This rearrangement joins TRBV6-6 to TRBJ2-3; 7 bases are a match to TRBD1. Trimming removed 5 bases from V and 0 bases from J; junction bases left unmatched: 26. The CDR3 totals 22 residues. Germline assignment: CDR1 MNHNY and CDR2 SVGAGI (reference sequence). The CDR3 protein is CASSQHWVLTGYGGVSTDTQYF. CDR3 DNA sequence: TGTGCCAGCAGTCAACATTGGGTGCTGACAGGGTATGGCGGCGTAAGCACAGATACGCAGTATTTT.

The rearrangement links TRBV18 to TRBJ2-2, with D possibly being TRBD2 (7 bases). Germline V gene sequence: CDR1 KGHSH, CDR2 LQKENI. The CDR3 sequence is 16 residues long. V was cut by 0 bases and J by 4 bases, with 12 bases left in between. CDR3 sequence reads: CASSPPSGGATGELFF. CDR3 sequence (DNA): TGTGCCAGCTCACCACCTTCGGGGGGCGCCACCGGGGAGCTGTTTTTT.